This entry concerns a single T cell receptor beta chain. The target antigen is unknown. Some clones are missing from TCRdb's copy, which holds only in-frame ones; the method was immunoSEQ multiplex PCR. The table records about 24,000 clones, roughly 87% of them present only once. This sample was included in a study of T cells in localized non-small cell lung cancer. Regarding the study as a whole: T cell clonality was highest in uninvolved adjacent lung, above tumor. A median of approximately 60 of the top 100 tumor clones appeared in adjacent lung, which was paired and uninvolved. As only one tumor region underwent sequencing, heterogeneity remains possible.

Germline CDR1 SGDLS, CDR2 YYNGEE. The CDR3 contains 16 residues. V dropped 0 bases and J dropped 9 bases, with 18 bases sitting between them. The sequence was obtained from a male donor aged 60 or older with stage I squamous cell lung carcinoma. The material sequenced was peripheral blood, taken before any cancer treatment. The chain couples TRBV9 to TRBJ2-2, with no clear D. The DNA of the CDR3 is TGTGCCAGCAGCGTAGGGGTTACCACGGGCCTCAGGGAGCTGTTTTTT. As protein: CASSVGVTTGLRELFF.